This entry lists 24 T cell receptor beta chains sequenced from one sample in a study of chemoradiotherapy in HPV16-positive cancers. Profiled with immunoSEQ multiplex PCR; TCRdb holds only in-frame clones, not every one. The sample includes some 30,000 clones, around 80% of them seen just once. The sample in question was blood, obtained from a patient who underwent chemoradiotherapy. The receptors were sampled from a human donor with HPV-associated anogenital cancer.

The sample holds a few counts of this clone. The V call is TRBV2, the J call TRBJ2-4, with unresolved D. V shed 0 bases and J shed 14 bases, with 11 bases lying between them. CDR1 is SNHLY and CDR2 is FYNNEI in the germline V gene. This CDR3 is built from 12 residues. The CDR3 DNA reads as TGTGCCAGCAGTGAAGCTCAACCGCAGGAGTACTTC. It is translated as CASSEAQPQEYF.

This chain connects TRBV2 to TRBJ2-3, with a tentative D call TRBD1 (6 bases). With 6 bases removed from V and 1 base from J, the gap between germline ends came to 11 bases. This CDR3 is 14 amino acids long. Germline CDR1 reads SNHLY; CDR2 reads FYNNEI. The CDR3 bases are TGTGCCAGCAGGGGGGCCCTCGGCACAGATACGCAGTATTTT. It encodes CASRGALGTDTQYF.

CDR3 nucleotides: TGTGCCAGCAGTTTAACCCGTGGCACTGAAGCTTTCTTT. This sequence encodes CASSLTRGTEAFF. The chain couples TRBV27 to TRBJ1-1; D unresolved. This CDR3 spans 13 amino acids. The V end lost 2 bases, the J end lost 4 bases, and 8 bases lay between the germline ends. From germline, CDR1 is MNHEY and CDR2 SMNVEV (reference sequence).

This clone was counted only a few times. The chain joins TRBV4-1 to TRBJ1-6; D gene unclear. Germline assignment: CDR1 MGHRA and CDR2 YSYEKL. The CDR3 consists of 14 residues. Trimming left V 1 base short and J 10 bases short, with 11 bases between. The CDR3 DNA is TGCGCCAGCAGCCAAGGCCGGGTTCGGTCACCCCTCCACTTT. Protein sequence: CASSQGRVRSPLHF.

The V and J genes are TRBV2 and TRBJ2-3; possibly TRBD2 for D (6 bases). Trimming shortened V by 4 bases and J by 0 bases, and 11 bases separated the two germline ends. CDR3 length equals 15 residues. The germline V gene has CDR1 SNHLY and CDR2 FYNNEI. The CDR3 nucleotides are TGTGCCAGCAGTGTTCGGGCGGGGAGCACAGATACGCAGTATTTT. Amino acid sequence: CASSVRAGSTDTQYF. The full variable domain, with the rest looked up from reference TRBV2 and TRBJ2-3, is EPEVTQTPSHQVTQMGQEVILRCVPISNHLYFYWYRQILGQKVEFLVSFYNNEISEKSEIFDDQFSVERPDGSNFTLKIRSTKLEDSAMYFCASSVRAGSTDTQYFGPGTRLTVL.

J is TRBJ2-5 and V is TRBV11-3, with a tentative D call TRBD1 (6 bases). The DNA end is more similar to TRBJ2-7, so the J call may be wrong. Germline-derived CDR1 and CDR2 are SGHNT and YENEEA. CDR3 size: 15 residues. The CDR3, as DNA: TGTGCCAGCAGCTTACAGTCTCCGGGACATGACGAGCAGTACTTC. Protein sequence: CASSLQSPGHDEQYF.

The J gene is TRBJ2-5, the V gene TRBV2; 9 bases line up with TRBD2. The V gene's germline CDR1 is SNHLY and CDR2 FYNNEI. The length of the CDR3 is 16 residues. J lost 2 bases, V lost 1 base, and 5 bases had no gene match. The CDR3 protein is CASSEGPAGGQETQYF. CDR3 coding DNA: TGTGCCAGCAGTGAAGGGCCAGCGGGGGGACAAGAGACCCAGTACTTC.

The rearrangement links TRBV6-1 to TRBJ1-5, with 9 bases aligning to TRBD1. CDR1 and CDR2 from the germline V gene are MNHNS and SASEGT. V lost 6 bases and J lost 12; bases outside the gene matches: 12. CDR3 length: 14 residues. The CDR3 coding sequence is TGTGCCAGCAGCGAACACTTAGGGACAGGGATCCAGCATTTT. This encodes CASSEHLGTGIQHF.

This clone was counted once. This chain links TRBV29-1 with TRBJ2-3; possibly TRBD1 or TRBD2 for D (6 bases each). The germline CDR1 and CDR2 sequences are SQVTM and ANQGSEA. Trimming took 0 bases from V and 0 from J, leaving 10 bases between them. The CDR3 covers 15 residues. CDR3 in amino acids: CSVEETGTSTDTQYF. In DNA, the CDR3 is TGCAGCGTTGAAGAAACAGGGACTAGCACAGATACGCAGTATTTT.

V usage is TRBV5-6 and J usage is TRBJ1-6; 7 positions match TRBD1. J lost 10 bases, V lost 2 bases, and 6 bases had no gene match. Per germline, CDR1 SGHDT and CDR2 YYEEEE. This CDR3 comprises 14 residues. CDR3 in amino acids: CASSFGDSDSPLHF. The CDR3 DNA follows: TGTGCCAGCAGCTTCGGGGACAGTGACTCACCCCTCCACTTT.

This chain links TRBV10-3 with TRBJ1-2; D unclear. The germline V gene encodes CDR1 ENHRY and CDR2 SYGVKD. The V end was cut by 2 bases, the J end by 4 bases, with 11 bases between. This CDR3 comprises 14 residues. The CDR3 protein is CAISEAAGVYGYTF. The CDR3 DNA reads TGTGCCATCAGTGAGGCAGCAGGAGTCTATGGCTACACCTTC.

This clone was recorded a few times. The J gene is TRBJ1-5, the V gene TRBV30, with D perhaps TRBD1 (6 bases). CDR3 length equals 15 residues. V lost 0 bases to trimming and J lost 0 bases, with 9 bases between them. CDR1 GTSNPN and CDR2 SVGIG come from the germline V gene (reference sequence). The CDR3 is CAWSVGGTSNQPQHF. The CDR3 DNA sequence: TGTGCCTGGAGTGTAGGGGGGACTAGCAATCAGCCCCAGCATTTT.

This chain connects TRBV11-2 to TRBJ2-3; TRBD2 matches at 9 bases. Germline values: CDR1 SGHAT, CDR2 FQNNGV. V lost 6 bases, J lost 5 bases, and 9 bases stayed unmatched. CDR3 length: 15 amino acids. This chain's CDR3 is CASSRVGGGVDTQYF. In DNA form, the CDR3 reads TGTGCCAGCAGTCGAGTGGGCGGGGGGGTAGATACGCAGTATTTT.

This rearrangement joins TRBV9 to TRBJ2-7; D unclear. Germline lookup yields CDR1 SGDLS and CDR2 YYNGEE. The V gene lost 3 bases and the J gene lost 1 base, with 8 bases spanning the gap. This CDR3 contains 13 residues. The CDR3 sequence: CASSGANSYEQYF. CDR3 sequence (DNA): TGTGCCAGCAGCGGGGCAAATTCCTACGAGCAGTACTTC.

V and J are TRBV7-2 and TRBJ1-1; TRBD1 agrees at 8 bases. From germline, CDR1 is SGHTA and CDR2 FQGNSA. CDR3 length equals 15 residues. The V segment lost 4 bases and the J segment 1 base; nucleotides outside the gene matches: 5. Written as DNA, the CDR3 is TGTGCCAGCAGCTCGCAACAGGGGGGGAACACTGAAGCTTTCTTT. Translated, it gives CASSSQQGGNTEAFF.

This chain links TRBV4-3 with TRBJ2-1, with D unclear. V was pared by 0 bases and J by 7 bases, with 4 bases between. CDR1 is LGHNA, CDR2 YSLEER, per germline. The CDR3 loop spans 12 amino acids. CDR3 loop: CASSQDWNEQFF. As DNA, the CDR3 is TGCGCCAGCAGCCAAGATTGGAATGAGCAGTTCTTC.

This rearrangement joins TRBV5-1 to TRBJ2-7; 12 bases align to TRBD1. This CDR3 region has 15 residues. Germline loops: CDR1 SGHRS, CDR2 YFSETQ. Losses at the gene ends were 6 bases for V and 7 bases for J; bases not matched to a gene: 11. The CDR3 is CASNSGDRGHREQYF. CDR3 bases: TGCGCCAGCAACAGTGGGGACAGGGGGCATAGGGAGCAGTACTTC.

The chain recombines TRBV30 with TRBJ1-2, with D perhaps matching TRBD1 (5 bases). V was cut by 7 bases and J by 7 bases, with 16 bases left in between. The CDR3 is 12 residues long. In germline, CDR1 is GTSNPN, CDR2 SVGIG (reference sequence). CDR3 sequence: CASQQGTSGYTF. CDR3 bases: TGTGCCTCTCAGCAGGGCACGAGTGGCTACACCTTC.

This chain connects TRBV9 to TRBJ1-1; a possible D gene is TRBD1 (5 bases). The CDR3 contains 14 residues. Deletions cut 2 bases from V and 4 bases from J, with 12 bases between. From germline, CDR1 is SGDLS and CDR2 YYNGEE. The chain's CDR3 is CASSVGGTPTEAFF. DNA for the CDR3: TGTGCCAGCAGCGTCGGGGGAACCCCCACTGAAGCTTTCTTT.

V usage is TRBV19 and J usage is TRBJ1-2; D is unresolved. CDR1 and CDR2 (germline): LNHDA, SQIVND (reference sequence). The CDR3 totals 12 residues. V was trimmed by 3 bases and J by 0 bases, leaving 2 bases between them. In DNA form, the CDR3 reads TGTGCCAGTAGTATGTCTAACTATGGCTACACCTTC. Translated: CASSMSNYGYTF.

The V and J genes are TRBV5-1 and TRBJ2-5, with D unclear. From germline, CDR1 is SGHRS and CDR2 YFSETQ. The CDR3 has 11 residues. V lost 4 bases and J 1 base, leaving 2 bases between the germline ends. The CDR3 reads CASSGQETQYF. CDR3 DNA: TGCGCCAGCAGCGGCCAAGAGACCCAGTACTTC.

This chain links TRBV5-6 with TRBJ2-5, with D perhaps matching TRBD2 (5 bases). From germline, CDR1 is SGHDT and CDR2 YYEEEE. V lost 1 base and J lost 5, with 6 bases in between. The length of the CDR3 is 12 residues. CDR3 nucleotides: TGTGCCAGCAGCTTGCGAGGGGAGACCCAGTACTTC. The encoded protein is CASSLRGETQYF.

The J gene is TRBJ1-2, the V gene TRBV7-8; no clear D. This CDR3 has 17 amino acids. V was trimmed by 5 bases and J by 2 bases, leaving 21 bases between them. The V gene's germline CDR1 is SGHVS and CDR2 FQNEAQ. CDR3 sequence: CASSPVVGWAANYGYTF. The CDR3 region has the DNA TGTGCCAGCAGCCCAGTTGTTGGTTGGGCAGCCAACTATGGCTACACCTTC.

This clone was detected only a few times. V usage is TRBV7-9 and J usage is TRBJ1-1; D is undetermined. CDR1 SEHNR and CDR2 FQNEAQ come from the germline V gene (reference sequence). CDR3 length equals 13 residues. Trimming removed 3 bases at V and 6 bases at J, with 11 bases between. The DNA of the CDR3 is TGTGCCAGCAGCTTCCAGGTGGCCCCTGAAGCTTTCTTT. This sequence encodes CASSFQVAPEAFF.